The T cell receptor beta chain described here comes from a study of tumor-infiltrating lymphocytes in primary liver carcinoma. Overall study results and limits: Overlap between tumor regions exceeded overlap of tumor with adjacent tissue or blood.

Reverse transcription of approximately 0.55 ug total RNA with a constant-region primer produced TCR beta cDNA. ARM-PCR was slightly modified, and three nested multiplex PCR rounds with it gave rise to the TCR beta libraries. It was with TRBV1-TRBV30 forward primers and a C-beta reverse primer that the first two PCR rounds were run, at around 10 cycles each. TCRdb recomputed calls from the multiplex PCR reads with MiXCR, one row per CDR3 protein. The table records about 310,000 distinct CDR3 sequences, approximately 58% of them present only once. Unsorted whole blood yielded the blood RNA, and germline DNA was also extracted. In regard to this clonotype: What it recognizes is unknown.

CDR3 length: 15 residues. CDR1 and CDR2 (germline): MNHNY, SVGAGI (reference sequence). Trimming cost V 5 bases and J 4 bases; bases outside gene matches: 6. This sequence joins TRBV6-6 and TRBJ2-7; TRBD1 matches 12 bases. Sequencing used peripheral blood. This sequence originates from a woman younger than 45 with primary liver carcinoma and hepatitis B virus infection. The CDR3, as DNA: TGTGCCAGCAGTCCGGGGACAGGGGGCCGGTACGAGCAGTACTTC. This translates into CASSPGTGGRYEQYF.